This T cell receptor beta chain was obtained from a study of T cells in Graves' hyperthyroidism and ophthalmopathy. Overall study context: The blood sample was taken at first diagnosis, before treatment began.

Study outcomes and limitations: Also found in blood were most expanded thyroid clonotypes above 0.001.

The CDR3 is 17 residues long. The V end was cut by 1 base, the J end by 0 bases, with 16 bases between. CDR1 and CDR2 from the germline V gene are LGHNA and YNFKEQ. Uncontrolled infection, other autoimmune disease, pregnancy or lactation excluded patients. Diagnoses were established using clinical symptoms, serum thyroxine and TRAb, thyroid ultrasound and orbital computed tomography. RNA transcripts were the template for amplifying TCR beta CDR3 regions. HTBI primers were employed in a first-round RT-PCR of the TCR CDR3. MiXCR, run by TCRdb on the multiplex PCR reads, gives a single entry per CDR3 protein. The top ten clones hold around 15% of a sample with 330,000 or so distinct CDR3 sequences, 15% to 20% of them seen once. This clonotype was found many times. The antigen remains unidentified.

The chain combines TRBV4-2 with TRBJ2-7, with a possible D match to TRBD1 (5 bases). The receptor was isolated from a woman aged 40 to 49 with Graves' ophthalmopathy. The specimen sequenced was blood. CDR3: CASSQGSGKGASYEQYF. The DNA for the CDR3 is TGTGCCAGCAGCCAAGGTAGTGGAAAAGGGGCCTCCTACGAGCAGTACTTC.